This T cell receptor (beta chain) stems from a study of cytomegalovirus exposure and HLA in healthy donors. Study background: Around 200 million T cells yielded around 100 million unique TCR beta sequences, as an earlier analysis found. In an early release, HLA-typed donors contributed some 80 million unique TCR sequences. Membership in the Caucasian-associated ancestry cluster was found for 75% to 85% of approximately 380 genotyped donors. General observations from the study: Being productive about 87% or about 30% of the time was typical of most TCR beta V segments in an earlier analysis.

In the PCR, 60 Vbeta and 13 Jbeta primers were used. Only in-frame clones appear in the TCRdb table, and some are missing; sequencing was by immunoSEQ multiplex PCR. The sample contains 150,000 to 200,000 clones, 84% of which appear only once. The CDR3 is made up of 15 amino acids. The V and J ends lost 4 bases and 5 bases respectively, with 18 bases between them. The germline gives CDR1 SGHNT, CDR2 YYREEE (reference sequence). Regarding this clone: Its antigen is unknown.

Source material: PBMCs. The receptor was derived from a girl between 5 and 17 years old in good health and CMV-seropositive. The chain uses TRBV5-4 and TRBJ1-2; weak D call: TRBD1 (6 bases). CDR3 loop: CASSPGQGTGYGYTF. The CDR3 DNA sequence: TGTGCCAGCAGCCCGGGGCAGGGGACGGGGTATGGCTACACCTTC. The complete variable domain, with remaining parts taken from reference TRBV5-4 and TRBJ1-2, reads ETGVTQSPTHLIKTRGQQVTLRCSSQSGHNTVSWYQQALGQGPQFIFQYYREEENGRGNFPPRFSGLQFPNYSSELNVNALELDDSALYLCASSPGQGTGYGYTFGSGTRLTVV.